These T cell receptor beta chains were read from a single sample in a study of blood T cells in healthy people across ages. TCRdb itself ran the 5' RACE reads through MiXCR, one entry per CDR3 protein. The profile covers hundreds of thousands of distinct CDR3 sequences, with more than 50% appearing a single time and 20% to 30% taken by the ten largest. Sequenced input: blood. All receptors derive from a man aged 40-49 years in good health. Both conserved end residues are part of each CDR3. D genes are given only for firm matches.

TRBV12-3/TRBV12-4,TRBJ2-3,NA,CASSLTPDVQYF
TRBV29-1,TRBJ2-2,TRBD1,CSVDRGRSAGELFF
TRBV6-1,TRBJ2-5,NA,CASSPGLSIETQYF
TRBV3-1,TRBJ2-7,NA,CASSQGPGESYEQYF
TRBV6-2/TRBV6-3,TRBJ2-3,TRBD2,CASSRGPGPGGRTDTQYF
TRBV4-2,TRBJ1-2,NA,CASSQEGNYGYTF
TRBV6-2/TRBV6-3,TRBJ1-2,NA,CASSYSAEGERIYGYTF
TRBV29-1,TRBJ1-2,NA,CSVDVTGTEGYTF
TRBV20-1,TRBJ2-6,TRBD1,CSAPKGTATSGANVLTF
TRBV7-2,TRBJ2-5,NA,CASSLAPSGGFNEQYF
TRBV7-3,TRBJ2-5,TRBD1,CASSPSVDRGRVQYF
TRBV6-1,TRBJ2-7,TRBD2,CASSELRGLAEEQYF
TRBV28,TRBJ2-7,NA,CASIQQNPYEQYF
TRBV12-3/TRBV12-4,TRBJ1-1,TRBD1,CASSRDREGTEAFF